Listed here are 10 T cell receptor beta chains from one sample, sequenced in a study of cytomegalovirus exposure and HLA in healthy donors. PCR amplification relied on 60 Vbeta primers (plus 13 Jbeta primers). The table came from immunoSEQ multiplex PCR; TCRdb's copy has only in-frame clones and leaves some out. The sample consists of under 150,000 clones, over 70% of them appearing once. The specimen sequenced was PBMCs. The receptors originated from a woman aged 40 to 50 in good health and CMV-seronegative.

This clone was recorded a few times. The chain employs TRBV27 and TRBJ2-3; tentative D call: TRBD2 (5 bases). Germline loops: CDR1 MNHEY, CDR2 SMNVEV (reference sequence). CDR3 length equals 13 residues. Trimming left V 2 bases short and J 8 bases short, with 11 bases between. CDR3 bases: TGTGCCAGCAGTTTAGGTGCTGGGAGTACGCAGTATTTT. Translation: CASSLGAGSTQYF.

The rearrangement joins TRBV12-5 to TRBJ2-1; tentative D call: TRBD1 (6 bases). CDR1 is LGHNT and CDR2 is FRNRAP in the germline V gene. The CDR3 loop spans 13 amino acids. Trimming removed 6 bases from V and 0 bases from J, with 6 bases in between. Here the CDR3 DNA reads TGTGCTAGTGGGGACAGCTCCTACAATGAGCAGTTCTTC. Translating gives CASGDSSYNEQFF. The whole variable domain, remainder taken from reference TRBV12-5 and TRBJ2-1, is DARVTQTPRHKVTEMGQEVTMRCQPILGHNTVFWYRQTMMQGLELLAYFRNRAPLDDSGMPKDRFSAEMPDATLATLKIQPSEPRDSAVYFCASGDSSYNEQFFGPGTRLTVL.

V usage is TRBV28 and J usage is TRBJ2-3; 7 bases are a match to TRBD2. CDR1 and CDR2 from the germline V gene are MDHEN and SYDVKM. The CDR3 spans 15 residues. After removal of 2 bases from V and 2 bases from J, the junction contained 4 bases not matched to a gene. The CDR3 nucleotides are TGTGCCAGCAGTTTAGCGGGGGATTCCACAGATACGCAGTATTTT. Protein product: CASSLAGDSTDTQYF.

The chain recombines TRBV5-5 with TRBJ2-5, with 7 positions matching TRBD1. The V gene's germline CDR1 is SGHKS and CDR2 YYEKEE (reference sequence). This CDR3 comprises 14 residues. Germline trimming cut 3 bases from V and 5 bases from J; bases unmatched to any gene: 7. Written as DNA, the CDR3 is TGTGCCAGCAGCTCTGGGACAGTGGACGAGACCCAGTACTTC. It translates to CASSSGTVDETQYF.

V usage is TRBV9 and J usage is TRBJ2-1; 12 bases fit TRBD2. Germline CDR1 reads SGDLS; CDR2 reads YYNGEE. V gave up 0 bases and J gave up 5 bases; unmatched junction bases: 9. The CDR3 length is 18 residues. CDR3 sequence: CASSVAVGLAGGHNEQFF. In DNA form, the CDR3 reads TGTGCCAGCAGCGTAGCGGTCGGGCTAGCGGGGGGGCACAATGAGCAGTTCTTC.

The chain is built from TRBV30 and TRBJ1-3, with TRBD1 matching over 8 bases. J lost 2 bases, V lost 4 bases, and 4 bases had no gene match. CDR3 length equals 14 residues. Germline V gives CDR1 GTSNPN, CDR2 SVGIG (reference sequence). CDR3 loop: CAWTMTGAGNTIYF. The CDR3, as DNA: TGTGCCTGGACCATGACAGGGGCTGGAAACACCATATATTTT.

CDR3 coding DNA: TGTGCCAGCAGTAATGGGGGACTATACAATGAGCAGTTCTTC. Translating gives CASSNGGLYNEQFF. The chain has TRBV25-1 and TRBJ2-1, with TRBD2 identical over 7 bases. In germline, CDR1 is MGHDK, CDR2 SYGVNS. The CDR3 has 14 residues. Unmatched junction bases numbered 5, after V lost 5 bases and J lost 4 bases.

This clone was counted a few times. Mismatch with germline at one junction end may stem from a read error. This chain links TRBV6-4 with TRBJ2-6; the D gene is possibly TRBD1 (5 bases). Germline V gives CDR1 MRHNA, CDR2 SNTAGT. The CDR3 runs 16 residues. Written as DNA, the CDR3 is TGTGCCAGCAGTGACTCGTCCTCTTCTGGGGCCAACGGCCTGACTTTC. Translating it yields CASSDSSSSGANGLTF.

As to this clone: Other DNA sequences in the sample encode the same CDR3. J is TRBJ1-1 and V is TRBV7-3; D unresolved. Germline loops: CDR1 SGHTA, CDR2 FQGTGA. Trimming removed 4 bases from V and 4 bases from J, with 16 bases in between. CDR3 length: 15 amino acids. CDR3 residues: CASSSLGGGFTEAFF. As DNA, the CDR3 is TGTGCCAGCAGCTCCCTCGGCGGAGGGTTCACTGAAGCTTTCTTT.

The CDR3: CASSGGYEQYF. For the CDR3, the DNA is TGCGCCAGCAGCGGCGGCTACGAGCAGTACTTC. The V gene is TRBV5-1, the J gene TRBJ2-7; no firm D call. Looked up from germline, CDR1 is SGHRS and CDR2 is YFSETQ. This CDR3 has 11 residues. Trimming removed 4 bases from V and 3 bases from J, with 5 bases in between.